These 19 T cell receptor beta chains share one sample of origin, sequenced in a study of identical twins. In TCRdb, the 5' RACE reads were re-called with MiXCR into one record per CDR3 protein. The sample lists 1.5 million to 2 million distinct CDR3 sequences; roughly a third were seen once. Material: cord blood. The source is a newborn girl in good health.

The chain recombines TRBV21-1 with TRBJ1-2; the DNA was not used to check the table's D call, TRBD1. TRBV21-1 is classified as a pseudogene. The CDR3 is made up of 18 amino acids. In nucleotides, the CDR3 is TGTGCCAGCAGCAGAACTCCAGGGATTCCCCAGGAACTTTATGGCTACACCTTC. The encoded protein is CASSRTPGIPQELYGYTF.

This clonotype was seen many times. J is TRBJ2-1 and V is TRBV3-1; 12 nucleotides line up with TRBD2. CDR1 LGHDT and CDR2 YNNKEL come from the germline V gene (reference sequence). V was pared by 0 bases and J by 7 bases, with 7 bases of the junction left unmatched. The CDR3 loop spans 17 amino acids. Here the CDR3 reads CASSQDLAGGPSNEQFF. The CDR3 DNA is TGTGCCAGCAGCCAAGACCTAGCGGGAGGGCCATCGAATGAGCAGTTCTTC.

In the case of this clonotype: The junction and the germline gene differ at one end; a read error may be behind it. The genes are TRBV7-9 and TRBJ2-7; maybe TRBD1 (5 bases). The J call may be mistaken, given a closer DNA end match to TRBJ2-5. The germline V gene encodes CDR1 SEHNR and CDR2 FQNEAQ (reference sequence). The CDR3 runs to 11 residues. The CDR3 DNA reads TGTTCCAGCAGCTCCGACAGGACCCAGTACTTC. Amino acids: CSSSSDRTQYF.

This chain uses TRBV7-9 with TRBJ2-7; 9 nucleotides align to TRBD2. V shed 4 bases and J 4 bases; nucleotides not matched to a gene: 20. The germline V gene has CDR1 SEHNR and CDR2 FQNEAQ (reference sequence). The CDR3 totals 19 residues. DNA of the CDR3: TGTGCCAGCAGCTCCTACAAGGGGGCCCATAGCGGGAGTGGTTACGAGCAGTACTTC. It encodes CASSSYKGAHSGSGYEQYF.

The chain uses TRBV20-1 and TRBJ1-6; no clear D. The CDR3 loop spans 16 amino acids. In germline, CDR1 is DFQATT, CDR2 SNEGSKA (reference sequence). V was pared by 3 bases and J by 1 base, with 13 bases between. CDR3 nucleotide sequence: TGCAGTGCTAGTTTGATTGGGCCTTCCTATAATTCACCCCTCCACTTT. Its protein product is CSASLIGPSYNSPLHF.

The chain employs TRBV20-1 and TRBJ1-5; D is unclear. Germline CDR1 is DFQATT and CDR2 is SNEGSKA (reference sequence). Between the trimmed V and J ends, which lost 5 bases and 4 bases, there was a span of 12 bases. This CDR3 region has 13 residues. The CDR3 reads CSAEAGGNQPQHF. CDR3 nucleotides: TGCAGTGCTGAAGCGGGAGGGAATCAGCCCCAGCATTTT.

The V call is TRBV5-4, the J call TRBJ2-3, with 9 nucleotides matching TRBD2. CDR1 is SGHNT and CDR2 is YYREEE in the germline V gene (reference sequence). J lost 4 bases, V lost 7 bases, and 10 bases had no gene match. The CDR3 consists of 15 residues. The chain's CDR3 is CASFHSGRGADTQYF. CDR3 sequence (DNA): TGTGCCAGCTTCCATAGCGGGAGAGGGGCAGATACGCAGTATTTT.

At least ten counts were recorded for this clonotype. V is TRBV18 and J is TRBJ1-2; D perhaps matches TRBD1 (5 bases). The V gene's germline CDR1 is KGHSH and CDR2 LQKENI. V dropped 2 bases and J dropped 4 bases, with 8 bases sitting between them. The CDR3 covers 13 residues. CDR3 loop: CASSPFDSYGYTF. The CDR3, as DNA: TGTGCCAGCTCACCATTTGACAGCTATGGCTACACCTTC.

This rearrangement joins TRBV7-2 to TRBJ2-3; D gene uncertain. This CDR3 contains 15 residues. V shed 1 base and J shed 2 bases, with 10 bases lying between them. Germline lookup yields CDR1 SGHTA and CDR2 FQGNSA. In DNA, the CDR3 is TGTGCCAGCAGCTTAGGGTGGGGTACCACAGATACGCAGTATTTT. Translating gives CASSLGWGTTDTQYF.

This clonotype turned up a few times. The chain joins TRBV15 to TRBJ1-2, with D possibly TRBD1 on 6 matching bases. The CDR3 covers 15 residues. V gave up 1 base and J gave up 2 bases, with 11 bases separating them. Germline V gene data show CDR1 as LNHNV and CDR2 as YYDKDF (reference sequence). The CDR3 DNA reads TGTGCCACCAGCAGAGGAATAGGGGGGAACTATGGCTACACCTTC. Amino acid sequence: CATSRGIGGNYGYTF.

The chain has TRBV5-5 and TRBJ2-1, with no clear D. Germline loops: CDR1 SGHKS, CDR2 YYEKEE (reference sequence). Trimming took off 1 base at V and 8 bases at J, with 13 bases between the two ends. The CDR3 extends over 14 amino acids. In nucleotides, the CDR3 is TGTGCCAGCAGCTTGACAGCTCCCTCGGATGAGCAGTTCTTC. This translates into CASSLTAPSDEQFF.

This clonotype was seen a few times. The chain carries TRBV4-2 and TRBJ2-2, with no clear D. Trimming cost V 1 base and J 6 bases, with 6 bases left between them. Germline CDR1 reads LGHNA; CDR2 reads YNFKEQ. This CDR3 contains 13 residues. The DNA of the CDR3 is TGTGCCAGCAGCCAAGCCCCCGCCGGGGAGCTGTTTTTT. This sequence encodes CASSQAPAGELFF.

V usage is TRBV15 and J usage is TRBJ2-7; TRBD1 is a possible D gene (5 bases). This CDR3 is built from 13 residues. V gave up 0 bases and J gave up 3 bases, with 6 bases separating them. Germline V gene data show CDR1 as LNHNV and CDR2 as YYDKDF (reference sequence). CDR3 region: CATSRDGHYEQYF. In DNA, the CDR3 is TGTGCCACCAGCAGAGATGGACACTACGAGCAGTACTTC.

This sequence joins TRBV7-2 and TRBJ2-1; D gene uncertain. CDR1 is SGHTA and CDR2 is FQGNSA in the germline V gene. Between the trimmed V and J ends, which lost 5 bases and 4 bases, there was a span of 27 bases. The CDR3 runs 19 residues. The CDR3 nucleotides read TGTGCCAGCAGCCCACAAATGTTGCGATCTGGTCGTAAGTACAATGAGCAGTTCTTC. It codes for CASSPQMLRSGRKYNEQFF.

The chain has TRBV2 and TRBJ2-5, with D possibly called TRBD1 or TRBD2 (5 bases each). The CDR3 is 13 amino acids. Germline values: CDR1 SNHLY, CDR2 FYNNEI. V dropped 10 bases and J dropped 4 bases, with 16 bases sitting between them. Here the CDR3 reads CATRDALRETQYF. For the CDR3, the DNA is TGTGCCACCCGGGACGCCTTAAGAGAGACCCAGTACTTC. The variable domain in full, with the rest retrieved from reference TRBV2 and TRBJ2-5, is EPEVTQTPSHQVTQMGQEVILRCVPISNHLYFYWYRQILGQKVEFLVSFYNNEISEKSEIFDDQFSVERPDGSNFTLKIRSTKLEDSAMYFCATRDALRETQYFGPGTRLLVL.

The chain has TRBV3-1 and TRBJ1-2; D not certain. From germline, CDR1 is LGHDT and CDR2 YNNKEL (reference sequence). The CDR3 consists of 18 residues. V was clipped by 1 base and J by 3 bases, with 21 bases between them. CDR3 DNA: TGTGCCAGCAGCCAAGTTTGGCGCAGCAATTTCGGGCACTATGGCTACACCTTC. Its protein is CASSQVWRSNFGHYGYTF.

This chain connects TRBV18 to TRBJ2-7, with TRBD1 identical over 9 bases. V lost 6 bases and J lost 3; bases outside the gene matches: 9. From germline, CDR1 is KGHSH and CDR2 LQKENI. CDR3 size: 15 residues. CDR3: CASSLLGDRDYEQYF. The CDR3 nucleotides are TGTGCCAGCTCCCTTCTAGGGGACAGGGACTACGAGCAGTACTTC. Looking up the rest from reference TRBV18 and TRBJ2-7 gives the full variable domain: NAGVMQNPRHLVRRRGQEARLRCSPMKGHSHVYWYRQLPEEGLKFMVYLQKENIIDESGMPKERFSAEFPKEGPSILRIQQVVRGDSAAYFCASSLLGDRDYEQYFGPGTRLTVT.

In its sample, this clonotype was seen a few times. The chain uses TRBV5-1 and TRBJ2-4, with 9 positions matching TRBD1. The J call may not be correct, given that the DNA end is closer to TRBJ2-7. This CDR3 spans 16 amino acids. CDR1 is SGHRS and CDR2 is YFSETQ in the germline V gene. The CDR3 DNA follows: TGCGCCAGCAGCTCGATTTTAGACAGGGGGGCCTACGAGCAGTACTTC. Translated: CASSSILDRGAYEQYF.

V and J are TRBV4-1 and TRBJ2-7; D perhaps matches TRBD2 (6 bases). Trimming removed 4 bases from V and 1 base from J, with 14 bases in between. Germline CDR1 and CDR2: MGHRA and YSYEKL. The CDR3 is 15 residues long. The CDR3 spells CASSPRIAVSYEQYF. The CDR3 DNA reads TGCGCCAGCAGCCCGCGTATAGCGGTTTCCTACGAGCAGTACTTC.